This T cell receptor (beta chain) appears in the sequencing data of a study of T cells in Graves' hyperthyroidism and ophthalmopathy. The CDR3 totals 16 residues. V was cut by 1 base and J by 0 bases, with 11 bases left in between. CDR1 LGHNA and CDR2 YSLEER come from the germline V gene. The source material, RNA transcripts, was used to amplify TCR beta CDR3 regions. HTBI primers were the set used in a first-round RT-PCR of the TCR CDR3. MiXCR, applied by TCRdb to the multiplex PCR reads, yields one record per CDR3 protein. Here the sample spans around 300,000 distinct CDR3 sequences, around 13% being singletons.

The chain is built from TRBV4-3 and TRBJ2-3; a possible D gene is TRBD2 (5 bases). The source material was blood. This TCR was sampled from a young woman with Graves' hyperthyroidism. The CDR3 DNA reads TGCGCCAGCAGCCAAGGAGTAGCGTCTAGCACAGATACGCAGTATTTT. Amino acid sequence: CASSQGVASSTDTQYF.